Reported below is one T cell receptor beta chain. This record belongs to a study of blood T cells in healthy people across ages. PCR was performed a second time for 7 to 11 cycles using a sample-barcoded 5' primer and a J-beta primer mix. TCRdb ran MiXCR on the 5' RACE reads and lists one entry per CDR3 protein. This sample has around 800,000 distinct CDR3 sequences, with approximately 53% found just once. The clonotype was recovered from a man of 80 years or more in good health. Sequenced: blood.

CDR3 sequence reads: CASSVALNEQFF. The DNA of the CDR3 is TGTGCCAGCAGCGTAGCTCTCAATGAGCAGTTCTTC. The chain joins TRBV9 to TRBJ2-1; D is undetermined. The CDR3 totals 12 residues. V lost 0 bases and J 6 bases, leaving 4 bases between the germline ends. CDR1 is SGDLS, CDR2 YYNGEE, per germline.